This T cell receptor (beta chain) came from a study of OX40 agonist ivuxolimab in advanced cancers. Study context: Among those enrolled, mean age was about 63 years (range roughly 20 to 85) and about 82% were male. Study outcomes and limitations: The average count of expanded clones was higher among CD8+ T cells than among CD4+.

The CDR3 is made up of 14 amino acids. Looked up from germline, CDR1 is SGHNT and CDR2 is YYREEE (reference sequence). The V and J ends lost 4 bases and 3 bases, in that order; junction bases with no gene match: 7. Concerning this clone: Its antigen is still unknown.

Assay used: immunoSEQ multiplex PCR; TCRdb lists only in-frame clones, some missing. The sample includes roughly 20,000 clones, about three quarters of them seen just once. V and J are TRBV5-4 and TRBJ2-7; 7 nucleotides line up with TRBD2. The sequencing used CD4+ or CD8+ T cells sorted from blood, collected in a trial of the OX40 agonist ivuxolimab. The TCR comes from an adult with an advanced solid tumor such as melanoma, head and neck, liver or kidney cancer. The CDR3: CASSRGRGGYEQYF. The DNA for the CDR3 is TGTGCCAGCAGCCGTGGGAGGGGAGGCTACGAGCAGTACTTC.